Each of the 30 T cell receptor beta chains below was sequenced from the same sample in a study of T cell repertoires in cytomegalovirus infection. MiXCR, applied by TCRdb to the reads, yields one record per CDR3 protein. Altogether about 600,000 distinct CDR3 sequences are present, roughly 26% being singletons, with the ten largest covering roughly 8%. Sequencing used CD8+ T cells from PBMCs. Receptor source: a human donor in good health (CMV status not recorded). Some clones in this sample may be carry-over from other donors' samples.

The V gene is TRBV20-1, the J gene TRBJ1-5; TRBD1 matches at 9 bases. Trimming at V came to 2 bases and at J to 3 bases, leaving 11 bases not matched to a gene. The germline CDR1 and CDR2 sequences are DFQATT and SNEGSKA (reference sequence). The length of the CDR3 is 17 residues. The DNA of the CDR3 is TGCAGTGCTAGATCCCCGCGGGACAGGGCTCACAATCAGCCCCAGCATTTT. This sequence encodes CSARSPRDRAHNQPQHF.

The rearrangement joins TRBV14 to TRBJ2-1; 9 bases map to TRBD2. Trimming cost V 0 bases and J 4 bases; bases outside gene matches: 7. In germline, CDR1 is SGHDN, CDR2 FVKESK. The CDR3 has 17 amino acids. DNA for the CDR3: TGTGCCAGCAGCCAAGATGAGGCGGGGGGGTATTACAATGAGCAGTTCTTC. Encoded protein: CASSQDEAGGYYNEQFF.

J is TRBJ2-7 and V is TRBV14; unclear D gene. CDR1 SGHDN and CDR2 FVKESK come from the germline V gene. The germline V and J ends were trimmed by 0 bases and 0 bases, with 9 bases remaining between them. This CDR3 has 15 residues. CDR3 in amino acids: CASSQDLYSSYEQYF. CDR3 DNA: TGTGCCAGCAGCCAAGATTTGTATAGCTCCTACGAGCAGTACTTC.

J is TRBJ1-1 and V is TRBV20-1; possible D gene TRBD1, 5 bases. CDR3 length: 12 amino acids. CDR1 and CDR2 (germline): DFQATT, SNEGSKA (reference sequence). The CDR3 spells CRGQGVNTEAFF. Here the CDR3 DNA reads TGCAGGGGGCAGGGAGTGAACACTGAAGCTTTCTTT.

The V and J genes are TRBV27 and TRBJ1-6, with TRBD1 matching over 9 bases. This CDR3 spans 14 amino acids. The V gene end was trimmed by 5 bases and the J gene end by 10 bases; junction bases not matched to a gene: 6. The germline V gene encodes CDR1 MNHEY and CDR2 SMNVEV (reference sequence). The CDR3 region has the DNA TGTGCCAGCAGTCCGGACAGGGGAAAGTCACCCCTCCACTTT. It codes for CASSPDRGKSPLHF.

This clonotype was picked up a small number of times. CDR3 in DNA: TGTGCCAGCAGTTCGTACGCAGAGAACACTGAAGCTTTCTTT. Its translation: CASSSYAENTEAFF. The J gene is TRBJ1-1, the V gene TRBV27; D unclear. V lost 4 bases and J lost 1, with 10 bases in between. The CDR3 spans 14 residues. The germline CDR1 and CDR2 sequences are MNHEY and SMNVEV (reference sequence).

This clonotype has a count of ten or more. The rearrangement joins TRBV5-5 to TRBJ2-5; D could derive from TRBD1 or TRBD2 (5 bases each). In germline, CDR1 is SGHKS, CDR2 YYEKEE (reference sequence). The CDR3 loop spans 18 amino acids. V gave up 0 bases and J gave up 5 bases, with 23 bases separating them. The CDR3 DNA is TGTGCCAGCAGCTTGGGGACCCATCTAGGGCAGGGAGCGGAGACCCAGTACTTC. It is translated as CASSLGTHLGQGAETQYF.

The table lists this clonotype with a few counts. CDR3 loop: CATRAGGNRNEQFF. The DNA of the CDR3 is TGTGCCACGCGGGCAGGGGGCAATAGGAATGAGCAGTTCTTC. V usage is TRBV7-9 and J usage is TRBJ2-1, with 8 nucleotides matching TRBD1. Germline CDR1 is SEHNR and CDR2 is FQNEAQ (reference sequence). V shed 10 bases, J shed 7 bases, and the junction held 12 bases outside the gene matches. CDR3 length equals 14 residues.

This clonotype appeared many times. The CDR3 protein is CASSLSGGGASDTQYF. In DNA, the CDR3 is TGTGCCAGCAGCTTAAGTGGCGGGGGGGCCTCAGATACGCAGTATTTT. The chain combines TRBV7-2 with TRBJ2-3; 9 bases agree with TRBD2. CDR1 and CDR2 from the germline V gene are SGHTA and FQGNSA. The J segment lost 4 bases and the V segment lost 2 bases, leaving 7 bases of the junction unmatched. This CDR3 region has 16 residues.

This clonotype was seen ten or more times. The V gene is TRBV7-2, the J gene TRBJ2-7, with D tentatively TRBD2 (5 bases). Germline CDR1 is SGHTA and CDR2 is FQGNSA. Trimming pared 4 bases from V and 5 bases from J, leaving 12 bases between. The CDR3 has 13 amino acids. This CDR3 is CASSYGVGNEQYF. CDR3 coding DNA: TGTGCCAGCAGCTACGGGGTTGGTAACGAGCAGTACTTC.

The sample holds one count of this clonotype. As DNA, the CDR3 is TGCAGTGCCCCAAATAGACAGGGTGGAAATTCACCCCTCCACTTT. This codes for CSAPNRQGGNSPLHF. The gene calls are TRBV20-1 and TRBJ1-6; 7 bases align to TRBD1. The V segment lost 6 bases and the J segment 7 bases; nucleotides outside the gene matches: 12. The CDR3 extends over 15 amino acids. Germline V CDR1 and CDR2: DFQATT, SNEGSKA (reference sequence).

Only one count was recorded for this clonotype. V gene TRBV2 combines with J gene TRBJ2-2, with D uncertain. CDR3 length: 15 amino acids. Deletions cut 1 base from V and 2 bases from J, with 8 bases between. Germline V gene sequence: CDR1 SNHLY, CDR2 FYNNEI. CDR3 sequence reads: CASSEGRINTGELFF. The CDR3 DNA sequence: TGTGCCAGCAGTGAAGGGAGAATTAACACCGGGGAGCTGTTTTTT.

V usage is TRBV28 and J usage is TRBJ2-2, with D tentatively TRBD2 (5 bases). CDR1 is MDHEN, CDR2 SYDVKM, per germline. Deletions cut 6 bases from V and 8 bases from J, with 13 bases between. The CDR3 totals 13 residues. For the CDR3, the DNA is TGTGCCAGCAGCTCGATCCGGACTGGGGAGCTGTTTTTT. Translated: CASSSIRTGELFF.

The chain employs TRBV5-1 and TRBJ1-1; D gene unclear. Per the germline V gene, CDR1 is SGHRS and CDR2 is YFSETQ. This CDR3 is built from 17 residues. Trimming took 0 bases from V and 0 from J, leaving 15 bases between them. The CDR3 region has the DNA TGCGCCAGCAGCTTGGTGGAGGGAATTGTCATGAACACTGAAGCTTTCTTT. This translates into CASSLVEGIVMNTEAFF.

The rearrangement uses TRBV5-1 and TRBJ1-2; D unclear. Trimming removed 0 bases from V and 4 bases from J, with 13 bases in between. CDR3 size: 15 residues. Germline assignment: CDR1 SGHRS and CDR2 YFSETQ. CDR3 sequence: CASSLGAAARYGYTF. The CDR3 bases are TGCGCCAGCAGCTTGGGTGCGGCCGCCCGCTATGGCTACACCTTC. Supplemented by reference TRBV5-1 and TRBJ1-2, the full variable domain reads KAGVTQTPRYLIKTRGQQVTLSCSPISGHRSVSWYQQTPGQGLQFLFEYFSETQRNKGNFPGRFSGRQFSNSRSEMNVSTLELGDSALYLCASSLGAAARYGYTFGSGTRLTVV.

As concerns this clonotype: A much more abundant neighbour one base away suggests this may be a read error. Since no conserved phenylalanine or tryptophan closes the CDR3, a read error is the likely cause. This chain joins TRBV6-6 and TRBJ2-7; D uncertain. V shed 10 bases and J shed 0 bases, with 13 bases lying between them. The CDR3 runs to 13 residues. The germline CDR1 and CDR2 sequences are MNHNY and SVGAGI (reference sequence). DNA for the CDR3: TGTGCCACCCCGGGCTGGAGCTCCTACGAGCAGTACTTG. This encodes CATPGWSSYEQYL.

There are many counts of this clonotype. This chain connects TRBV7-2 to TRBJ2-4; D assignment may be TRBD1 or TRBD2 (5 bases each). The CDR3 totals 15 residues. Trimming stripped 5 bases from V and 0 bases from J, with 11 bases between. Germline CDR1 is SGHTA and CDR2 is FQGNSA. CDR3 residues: CASSPRDLAKNIQYF. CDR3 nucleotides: TGTGCCAGCAGCCCTCGGGACCTAGCCAAAAACATTCAGTACTTC.

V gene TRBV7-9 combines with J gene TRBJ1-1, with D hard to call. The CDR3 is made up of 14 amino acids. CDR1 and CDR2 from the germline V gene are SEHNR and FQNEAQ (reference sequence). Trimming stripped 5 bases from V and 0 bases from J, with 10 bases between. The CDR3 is CASSQRGLNTEAFF. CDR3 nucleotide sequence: TGTGCCAGCAGCCAACGGGGTTTGAACACTGAAGCTTTCTTT. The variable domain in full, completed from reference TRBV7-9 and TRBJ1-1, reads DTGVSQNPRHKITKRGQNVTFRCDPISEHNRLYWYRQTLGQGPEFLTYFQNEAQLEKSRLLSDRFSAERPKGSFSTLEIQRTEQGDSAMYLCASSQRGLNTEAFFGQGTRLTVV.

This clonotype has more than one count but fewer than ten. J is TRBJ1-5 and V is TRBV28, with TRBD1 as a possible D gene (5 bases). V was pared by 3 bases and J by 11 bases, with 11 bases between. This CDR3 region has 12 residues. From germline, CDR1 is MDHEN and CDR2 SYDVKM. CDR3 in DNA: TGTGCCAGCAGTTTCGAAGGGGAGACCCAGCATTTT. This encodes CASSFEGETQHF.

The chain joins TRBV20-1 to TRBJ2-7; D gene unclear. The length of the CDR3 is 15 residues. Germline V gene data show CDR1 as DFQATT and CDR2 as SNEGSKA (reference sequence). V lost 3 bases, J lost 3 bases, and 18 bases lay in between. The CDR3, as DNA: TGCAGTGCTAGGGCTCCAGAGGCGGTGAGCTACGAGCAGTACTTC. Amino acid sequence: CSARAPEAVSYEQYF.

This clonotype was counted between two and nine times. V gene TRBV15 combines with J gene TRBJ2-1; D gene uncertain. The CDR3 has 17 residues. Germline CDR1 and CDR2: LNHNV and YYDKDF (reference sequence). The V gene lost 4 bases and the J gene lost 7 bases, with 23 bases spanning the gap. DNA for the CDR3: TGTGCCACCAGCAAAGACCTCATAGCCCAGGCGTGGAATGAGCAGTTCTTC. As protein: CATSKDLIAQAWNEQFF.

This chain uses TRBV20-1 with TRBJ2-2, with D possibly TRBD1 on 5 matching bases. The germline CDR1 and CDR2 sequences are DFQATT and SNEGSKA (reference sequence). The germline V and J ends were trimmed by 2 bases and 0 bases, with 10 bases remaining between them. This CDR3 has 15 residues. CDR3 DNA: TGCAGTGCTAGACAGGGAATCGCGAACACCGGGGAGCTGTTTTTT. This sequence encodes CSARQGIANTGELFF.

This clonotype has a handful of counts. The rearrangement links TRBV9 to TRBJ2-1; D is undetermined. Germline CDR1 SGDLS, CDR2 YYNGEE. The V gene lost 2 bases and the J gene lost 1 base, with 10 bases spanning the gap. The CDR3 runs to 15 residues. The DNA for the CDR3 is TGTGCCAGCAGCGTGGACGGGTTTTCCTACAATGAGCAGTTCTTC. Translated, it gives CASSVDGFSYNEQFF. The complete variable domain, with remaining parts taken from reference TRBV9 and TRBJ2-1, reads DSGVTQTPKHLITATGQRVTLRCSPRSGDLSVYWYQQSLDQGLQFLIQYYNGEERAKGNILERFSAQQFPDLHSELNLSSLELGDSALYFCASSVDGFSYNEQFFGPGTRLTVL.

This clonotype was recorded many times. CDR3 DNA: TGTGCCAGCAGCTTAATACCCTTAGCGGGGACTAGCACAGATACGCAGTATTTT. Translating it yields CASSLIPLAGTSTDTQYF. The chain employs TRBV7-3 and TRBJ2-3; TRBD2 matches at 8 bases. The germline gives CDR1 SGHTA, CDR2 FQGTGA. Trimming at V came to 1 base and at J to 0 bases, leaving 9 bases not matched to a gene. There are 18 residues in the CDR3.

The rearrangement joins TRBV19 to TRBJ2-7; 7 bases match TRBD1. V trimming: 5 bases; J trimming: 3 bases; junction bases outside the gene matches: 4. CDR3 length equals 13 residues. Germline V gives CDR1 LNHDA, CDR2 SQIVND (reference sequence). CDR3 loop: CASSHRGIYEQYF. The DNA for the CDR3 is TGTGCCAGTAGTCACAGGGGAATCTACGAGCAGTACTTC. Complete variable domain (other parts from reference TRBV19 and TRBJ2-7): DGGITQSPKYLFRKEGQNVTLSCEQNLNHDAMYWYRQDPGQGLRLIYYSQIVNDFQKGDIAEGYSVSREKKESFPLTVTSAQKNPTAFYLCASSHRGIYEQYFGPGTRLTVT.

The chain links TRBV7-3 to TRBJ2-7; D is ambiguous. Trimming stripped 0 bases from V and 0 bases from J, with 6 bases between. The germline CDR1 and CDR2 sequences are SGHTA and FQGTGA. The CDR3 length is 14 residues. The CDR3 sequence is CASSLTSHSYEQYV. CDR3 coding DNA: TGTGCCAGCAGCTTAACGTCCCACTCCTACGAGCAGTACGTC.

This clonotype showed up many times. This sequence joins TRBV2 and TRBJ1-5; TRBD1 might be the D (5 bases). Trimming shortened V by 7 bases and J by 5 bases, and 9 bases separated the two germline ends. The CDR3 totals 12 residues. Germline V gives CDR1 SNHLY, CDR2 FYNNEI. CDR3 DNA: TGTGCCAGCACGGACACCTATCAGCCCCAGCATTTT. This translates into CASTDTYQPQHF.

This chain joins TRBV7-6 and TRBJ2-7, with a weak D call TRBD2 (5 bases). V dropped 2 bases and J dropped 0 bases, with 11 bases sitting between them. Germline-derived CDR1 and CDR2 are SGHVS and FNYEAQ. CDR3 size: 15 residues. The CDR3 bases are TGTGCCAGCAGCTTACCCTTCGGGGACTCCTACGAGCAGTACTTC. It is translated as CASSLPFGDSYEQYF. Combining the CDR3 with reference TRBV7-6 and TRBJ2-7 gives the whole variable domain GAGVSQSPRYKVTKRGQDVALRCDPISGHVSLYWYRQALGQGPEFLTYFNYEAQQDKSGLPNDRFSAERPEGSISTLTIQRTEQRDSAMYRCASSLPFGDSYEQYFGPGTRLTVT.

The CDR3 loop reads CASSLSGVDQPQHF. As DNA, the CDR3 is TGTGCCAGCAGTTTATCAGGGGTCGATCAGCCCCAGCATTTT. The chain couples TRBV27 to TRBJ1-5; TRBD1 might be the D (5 bases). This CDR3 region has 14 residues. V was cut by 0 bases and J by 5 bases, with 8 bases left in between. The V gene's germline CDR1 is MNHEY and CDR2 SMNVEV (reference sequence).

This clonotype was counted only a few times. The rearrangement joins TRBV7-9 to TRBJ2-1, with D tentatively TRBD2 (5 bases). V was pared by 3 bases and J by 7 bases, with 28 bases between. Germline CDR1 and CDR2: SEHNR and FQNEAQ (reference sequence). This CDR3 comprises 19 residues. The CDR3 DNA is TGTGCCAGCAGCTTTGACGGAGCAACCTCAGGCTGGACTGGTAATGAGCAGTTCTTC. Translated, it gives CASSFDGATSGWTGNEQFF. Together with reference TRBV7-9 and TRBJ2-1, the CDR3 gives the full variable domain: DTGVSQNPRHKITKRGQNVTFRCDPISEHNRLYWYRQTLGQGPEFLTYFQNEAQLEKSRLLSDRFSAERPKGSFSTLEIQRTEQGDSAMYLCASSFDGATSGWTGNEQFFGPGTRLTVL.